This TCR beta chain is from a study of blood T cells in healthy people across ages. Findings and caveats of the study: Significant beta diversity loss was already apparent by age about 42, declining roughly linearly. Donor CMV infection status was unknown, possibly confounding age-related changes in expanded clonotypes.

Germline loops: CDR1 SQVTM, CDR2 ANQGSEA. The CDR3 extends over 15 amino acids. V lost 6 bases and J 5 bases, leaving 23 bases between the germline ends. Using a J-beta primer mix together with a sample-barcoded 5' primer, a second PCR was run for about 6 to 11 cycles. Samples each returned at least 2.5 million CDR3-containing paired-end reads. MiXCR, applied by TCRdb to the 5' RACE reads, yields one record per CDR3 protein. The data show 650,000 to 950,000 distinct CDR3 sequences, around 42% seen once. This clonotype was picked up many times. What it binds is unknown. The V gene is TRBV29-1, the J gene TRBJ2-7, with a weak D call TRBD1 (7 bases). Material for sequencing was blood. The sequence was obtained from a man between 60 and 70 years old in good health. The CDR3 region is CSVRGQGGRTNEQYF. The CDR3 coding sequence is TGCAGCGTCCGGGGGCAGGGGGGCCGCACCAACGAGCAGTACTTC.